Sequencing of this T cell receptor (beta chain) was carried out in a study of blood T cell repertoires in COVID-19. Study at large: Donors in the United States, Italy and Spain gave samples during acute or convalescent COVID-19. Nucleic acid was either cDNA or gDNA, and it came from T cells, B-cell-depleted T cells, or PBMCs.

The CDR3 runs to 14 residues. Trimming at V came to 4 bases and at J to 4 bases, leaving 4 bases not matched to a gene. CDR1 and CDR2 (germline): SGHDT, YYEEEE. Authors' data handling: Amplified reference gene primers provided the basis for estimating nucleated cell counts. Generated by immunoSEQ multiplex PCR, the TCRdb table keeps only in-frame clones and is missing some. The V and J calls and clone size were taken over from that table, and D and trimming were inferred from the DNA. The table shows 72,000 or so clones, with just under 90% occurring only once. Sequencing used peripheral blood. The clonotype comes from a man in his sixties with acute or convalescent COVID-19. The chain couples TRBV5-6 to TRBJ1-3, with 8 bases fitting TRBD1. In DNA, the CDR3 is TGTGCCAGCAGCGGCCGGGACAGGGGAAACACCATATATTTT. Amino acid sequence: CASSGRDRGNTIYF.